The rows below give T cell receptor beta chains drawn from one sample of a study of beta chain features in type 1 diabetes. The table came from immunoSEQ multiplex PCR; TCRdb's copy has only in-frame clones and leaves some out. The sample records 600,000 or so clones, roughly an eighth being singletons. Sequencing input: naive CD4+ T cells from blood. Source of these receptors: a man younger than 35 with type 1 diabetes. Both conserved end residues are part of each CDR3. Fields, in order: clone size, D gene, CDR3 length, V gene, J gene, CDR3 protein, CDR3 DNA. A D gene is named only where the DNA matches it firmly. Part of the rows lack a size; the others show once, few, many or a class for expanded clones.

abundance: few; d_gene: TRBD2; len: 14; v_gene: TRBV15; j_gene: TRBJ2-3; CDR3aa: CATSGSGRSDTQYF; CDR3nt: TGTGCCACCAGCGGTAGCGGGAGGTCAGATACGCAGTATTTT
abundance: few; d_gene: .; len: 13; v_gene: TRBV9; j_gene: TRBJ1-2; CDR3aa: CASSVEGGGGYTF; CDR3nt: TGTGCCAGCAGCGTAGAGGGAGGCGGCGGCTACACCTTC
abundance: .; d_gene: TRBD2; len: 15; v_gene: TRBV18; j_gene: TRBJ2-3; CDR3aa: CASSPTSASTDTQYF; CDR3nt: TGTGCCAGCTCACCGACTAGCGCAAGCACAGATACGCAGTATTTT
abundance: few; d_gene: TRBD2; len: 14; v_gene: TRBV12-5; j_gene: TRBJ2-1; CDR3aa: CASGYGTRLREQFF; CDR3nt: TGTGCTAGTGGTTACGGGACTAGACTTAGGGAGCAGTTCTTC
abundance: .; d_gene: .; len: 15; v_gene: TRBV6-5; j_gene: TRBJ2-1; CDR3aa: CASSYRTFKTNEQFF; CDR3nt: TGTGCCAGCAGTTATAGGACTTTCAAAACCAATGAGCAGTTCTTC
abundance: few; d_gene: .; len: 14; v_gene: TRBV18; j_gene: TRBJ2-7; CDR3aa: CASSPPNASYEQYF; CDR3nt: TGTGCCAGCTCACCACCGAACGCCTCCTACGAGCAGTACTTC
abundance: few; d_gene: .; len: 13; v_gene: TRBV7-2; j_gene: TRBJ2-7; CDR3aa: CASSPRTVDEQYF; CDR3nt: TGTGCCAGCAGCCCTCGGACAGTGGACGAGCAGTACTTC
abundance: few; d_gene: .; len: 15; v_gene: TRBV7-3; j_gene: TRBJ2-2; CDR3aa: CASSPGAGNTGELFF; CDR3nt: TGTGCCAGCAGCCCCGGGGCAGGGAACACCGGGGAGCTGTTTTTT
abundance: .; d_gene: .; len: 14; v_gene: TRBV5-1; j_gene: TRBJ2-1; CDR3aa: CASSLDPHTNEQFF; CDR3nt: TGCGCCAGCAGCTTGGACCCCCACACCAATGAGCAGTTCTTC
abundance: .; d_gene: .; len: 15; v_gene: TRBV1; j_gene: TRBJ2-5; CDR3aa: CTSSHPGQGSETQYF; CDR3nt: TGCACCAGCAGCCACCCGGGACAGGGAAGTGAGACCCAGTACTTC
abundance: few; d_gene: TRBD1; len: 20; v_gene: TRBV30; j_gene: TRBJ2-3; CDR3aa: CALLGDRDAKTLWGTDTQYF; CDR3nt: TGTGCCTTACTTGGGGACAGGGACGCAAAAACCCTTTGGGGCACAGATACGCAGTATTTT
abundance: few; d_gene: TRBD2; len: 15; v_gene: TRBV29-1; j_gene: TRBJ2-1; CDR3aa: CSARGLAGVFDEQFF; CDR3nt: TGCAGCGCAAGAGGACTAGCGGGGGTCTTCGATGAGCAGTTCTTC
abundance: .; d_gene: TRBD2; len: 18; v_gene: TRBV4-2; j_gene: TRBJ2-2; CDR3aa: CASSQDQGLAGITGELFF; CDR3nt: TGTGCCAGCAGCCAAGATCAGGGACTAGCGGGGATTACCGGGGAGCTGTTTTTT
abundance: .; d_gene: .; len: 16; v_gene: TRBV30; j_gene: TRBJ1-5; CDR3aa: CAWSLGGGGSNQPQHF; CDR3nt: TGTGCCTGGAGTTTAGGTGGTGGGGGTAGCAATCAGCCCCAGCATTTT
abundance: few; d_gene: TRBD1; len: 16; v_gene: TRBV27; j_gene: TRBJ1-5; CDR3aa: CASSLRDRVGNQPQHF; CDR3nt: TGTGCCAGCAGTTTACGGGACAGAGTCGGCAATCAGCCCCAGCATTTT
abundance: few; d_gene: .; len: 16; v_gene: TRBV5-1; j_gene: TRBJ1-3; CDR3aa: CASSLGTVNSGNTIYF; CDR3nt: TGCGCCAGCAGCTTGGGGACGGTGAACTCTGGAAACACCATATATTTT
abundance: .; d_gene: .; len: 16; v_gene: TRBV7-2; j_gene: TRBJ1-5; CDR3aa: CASSLGLGASNQPQHF; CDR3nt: TGTGCCAGCAGCCTTGGACTGGGGGCAAGCAATCAGCCCCAGCATTTT
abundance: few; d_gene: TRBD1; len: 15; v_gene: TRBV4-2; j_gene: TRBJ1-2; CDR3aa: CASSLPDSGGGGYTF; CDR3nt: TGTGCCAGCAGTCTCCCCGATTCAGGGGGAGGTGGCTACACCTTC
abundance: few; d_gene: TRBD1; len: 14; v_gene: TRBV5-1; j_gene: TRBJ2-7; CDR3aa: CASSFGTVAYEQYF; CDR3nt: TGCGCCAGCAGCTTCGGGACAGTAGCCTACGAGCAGTACTTC
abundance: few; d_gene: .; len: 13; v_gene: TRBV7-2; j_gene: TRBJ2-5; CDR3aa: CASSLAGAETQYF; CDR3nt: TGTGCCAGCAGCTTAGCGGGAGCAGAGACCCAGTACTTC
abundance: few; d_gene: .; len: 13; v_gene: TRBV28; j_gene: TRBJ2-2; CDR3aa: CASSSPGAGELFF; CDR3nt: TGTGCCAGCAGTTCACCAGGGGCCGGGGAGCTGTTTTTT
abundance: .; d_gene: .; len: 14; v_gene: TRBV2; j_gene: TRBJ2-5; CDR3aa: CASSVGARQETQYF; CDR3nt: TGTGCCAGCAGTGTAGGTGCTAGACAAGAGACCCAGTACTTC
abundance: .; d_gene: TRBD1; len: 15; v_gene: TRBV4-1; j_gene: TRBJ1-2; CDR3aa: CASRPPGQGLSGYTF; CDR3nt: TGCGCCAGCAGACCCCCGGGACAGGGGCTGTCTGGCTACACCTTC
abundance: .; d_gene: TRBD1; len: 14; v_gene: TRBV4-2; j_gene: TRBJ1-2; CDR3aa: CASGWGQGDYGYTF; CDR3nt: TGTGCCAGTGGTTGGGGACAGGGGGACTATGGCTACACCTTC
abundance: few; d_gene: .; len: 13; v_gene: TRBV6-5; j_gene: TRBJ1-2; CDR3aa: CASSYSGVVGYTF; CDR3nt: TGTGCCAGCAGTTACTCTGGGGTCGTTGGCTACACCTTC
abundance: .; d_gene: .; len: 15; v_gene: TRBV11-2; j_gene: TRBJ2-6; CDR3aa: CASSYTSSGANVLTF; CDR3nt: TGTGCCAGCAGCTATACTAGCTCTGGGGCCAACGTCCTGACTTTC
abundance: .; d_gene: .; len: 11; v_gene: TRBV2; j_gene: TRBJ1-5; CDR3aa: CASRVNQPQHF; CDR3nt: TGTGCCAGCAGGGTAAATCAGCCCCAGCATTTT
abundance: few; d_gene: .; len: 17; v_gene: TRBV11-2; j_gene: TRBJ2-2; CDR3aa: CASSSIRGAANTGELFF; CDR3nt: TGTGCCAGCAGCTCTATACGGGGGGCCGCGAACACCGGGGAGCTGTTTTTT
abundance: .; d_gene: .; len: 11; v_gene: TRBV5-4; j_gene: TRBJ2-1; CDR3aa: CASSLMGEEFF; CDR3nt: TGTGCCAGCAGCTTAATGGGGGAGGAGTTCTTC
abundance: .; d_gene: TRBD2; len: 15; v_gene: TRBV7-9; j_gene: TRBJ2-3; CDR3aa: CASSLGSSGGRTQYF; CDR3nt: TGTGCCAGCAGCTTAGGGTCTAGCGGGGGCCGTACGCAGTATTTT
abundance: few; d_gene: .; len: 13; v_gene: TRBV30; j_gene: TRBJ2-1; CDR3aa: CAWSVIQDGEQFF; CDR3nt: TGTGCCTGGAGTGTAATCCAGGATGGTGAGCAGTTCTTC
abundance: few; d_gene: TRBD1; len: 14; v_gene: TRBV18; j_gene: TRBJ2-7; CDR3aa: CASSRDREVYEQYF; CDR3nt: TGTGCCAGCTCACGGGACAGGGAGGTCTACGAGCAGTACTTC
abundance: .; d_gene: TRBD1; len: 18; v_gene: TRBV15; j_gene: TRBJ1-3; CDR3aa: CATSRDLQGALSGNTIYF; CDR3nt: TGTGCCACCAGCAGAGATCTACAGGGGGCCCTCTCTGGAAACACCATATATTTT
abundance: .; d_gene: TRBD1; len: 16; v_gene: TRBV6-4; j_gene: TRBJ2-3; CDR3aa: CASSDELTGHTDTQYF; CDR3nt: TGTGCCAGCAGTGACGAATTGACAGGGCACACAGATACGCAGTATTTT
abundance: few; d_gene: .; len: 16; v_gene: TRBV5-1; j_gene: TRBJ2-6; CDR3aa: CASSFHGGSGANVLTF; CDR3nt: TGCGCCAGCAGCTTTCACGGTGGCTCTGGGGCCAACGTCCTGACTTTC
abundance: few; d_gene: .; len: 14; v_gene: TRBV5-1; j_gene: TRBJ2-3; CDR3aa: CASSRWGSTDTQYF; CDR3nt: TGCGCCAGCAGCCGGTGGGGGAGCACAGATACGCAGTATTTT
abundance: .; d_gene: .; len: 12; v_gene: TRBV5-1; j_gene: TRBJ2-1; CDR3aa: CASSLGASEQFF; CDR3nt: TGCGCCAGCAGCTTGGGGGCCAGCGAGCAGTTCTTC
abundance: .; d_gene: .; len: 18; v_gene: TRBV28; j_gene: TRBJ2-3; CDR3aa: CASSLPTKYGGSTDTQYF; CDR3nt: TGTGCCAGCAGTTTACCCACGAAGTATGGCGGGAGCACAGATACGCAGTATTTT
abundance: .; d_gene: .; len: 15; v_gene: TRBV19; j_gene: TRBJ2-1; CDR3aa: CASSSKLGGFGEQFF; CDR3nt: TGTGCCAGTAGTAGTAAACTGGGCGGGTTTGGGGAGCAGTTCTTC
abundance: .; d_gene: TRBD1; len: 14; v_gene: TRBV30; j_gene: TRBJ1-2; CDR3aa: CAWIPGTGNYGYTF; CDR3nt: TGTGCCTGGATCCCTGGGACAGGGAACTATGGCTACACCTTC
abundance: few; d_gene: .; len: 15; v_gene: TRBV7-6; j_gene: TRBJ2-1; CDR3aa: CASTDVGNSYNEQFF; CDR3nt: TGTGCCAGCACCGATGTTGGGAACTCCTACAATGAGCAGTTCTTC